This record looks at one T cell receptor beta chain sequence and its context. Germline CDR1 SGHNT, CDR2 YYREEE (reference sequence). The CDR3 covers 15 residues. The V and J ends lost 2 bases and 5 bases respectively, with 14 bases between them. These data come from a study of T cell changes during pregnancy in multiple sclerosis. Sequencing used immunoSEQ multiplex PCR; TCRdb keeps in-frame clones, though not all of them. The sample lists around 80,000 clones, roughly 94% occurring once. Sequencing was performed on peripheral blood, taken in the second trimester of pregnancy. The chain uses TRBV5-4 and TRBJ2-1, with D tentatively TRBD2 (5 bases). The clonotype was recovered from a female donor in good health, enrolled as a control in a pregnancy study. The CDR3 is CASSFGSEANNEQFF. The CDR3 DNA is TGTGCCAGCAGCTTTGGTAGCGAGGCGAACAATGAGCAGTTCTTC.